These 26 T cell receptor beta chains originate from one sample sequenced in a study of blood T cells in healthy people across ages. The second PCR ran roughly 7 to 12 cycles with a sample-barcoded 5' primer and J-beta primers. In TCRdb, the 5' RACE reads were re-called with MiXCR into one record per CDR3 protein. The table shows some 1.4 million distinct CDR3 sequences, with about 40% occurring only once. The specimen was blood. The receptors were gathered from a woman aged 18-29 years in good health.

The V gene is TRBV12-3 or TRBV12-4, the J gene TRBJ2-1; the D gene is possibly TRBD2 (6 bases). This CDR3 has 16 residues. V was trimmed by 2 bases and J by 2 bases, leaving 13 bases between them. The CDR3 is CASSLLAGGAYNEQFF. The CDR3 region has the DNA TGTGCCAGCAGTTTATTAGCTGGCGGGGCCTACAATGAGCAGTTCTTC.

The genes are TRBV28 and TRBJ2-3, with a tentative D call TRBD2 (5 bases). The CDR3 length is 15 residues. Trimming removed 6 bases from V and 0 bases from J, with 13 bases in between. The germline V gene has CDR1 MDHEN and CDR2 SYDVKM. The CDR3 DNA follows: TGTGCCAGCAGCGCCCTGAGGGCTAGCACAGATACGCAGTATTTT. It codes for CASSALRASTDTQYF. Complete variable domain (other parts from reference TRBV28 and TRBJ2-3): DVKVTQSSRYLVKRTGEKVFLECVQDMDHENMFWYRQDPGLGLRLIYFSYDVKMKEKGDIPEGYSVSREKKERFSLILESASTNQTSMYLCASSALRASTDTQYFGPGTRLTVL.

V and J are TRBV6-5 and TRBJ1-1; D not resolved. Germline CDR1 and CDR2: MNHEY and SVGAGI. The CDR3 loop spans 16 amino acids. V was trimmed by 8 bases and J by 0 bases, leaving 19 bases between them. The CDR3 loop reads CASLLGSRLMNTEAFF. The CDR3 DNA sequence: TGTGCCAGCTTACTGGGGTCCCGTCTTATGAACACTGAAGCTTTCTTT.

J is TRBJ2-5 and V is TRBV4-1; D may be TRBD2 (6 bases). Matching the DNA end better, TRBJ2-7 makes the J call doubtful. The germline V gene encodes CDR1 MGHRA and CDR2 YSYEKL. This CDR3 spans 13 amino acids. For the CDR3, the DNA is TGCGCCAGCAGCCTGACTAGAGGCGGCGAGCAGTACTTC. It yields the protein CASSLTRGGEQYF.

The chain is built from TRBV29-1 and TRBJ1-1; maybe TRBD1 (5 bases). Between the trimmed V and J ends, which lost 5 bases and 3 bases, there was a span of 19 bases. Germline V gene lookup returns CDR1 SQVTM and CDR2 ANQGSEA. The CDR3 extends over 15 amino acids. The CDR3 spells CSVRTTFGGDTEAFF. CDR3 sequence (DNA): TGCAGCGTTCGTACCACCTTTGGGGGTGACACTGAAGCTTTCTTT.

This clonotype occurred a few times. Compared with germline, one end of the junction differs, possibly owing to a read error. The rearrangement uses TRBV5-1 and TRBJ1-5; D might be TRBD1 (5 bases). The CDR3 loop spans 15 amino acids. Germline values: CDR1 SGHRS, CDR2 YFSETQ. CDR3 DNA: TGTGCCAGCAGTTTCGGCGGGACTAGCAATCAGCCCCAGCATTTT. Protein sequence: CASSFGGTSNQPQHF.

The genes are TRBV3-1 and TRBJ2-3, with 8 bases that match TRBD2. The germline gives CDR1 LGHDT, CDR2 YNNKEL (reference sequence). The CDR3 length is 16 residues. The trim removed 4 bases at V and 4 bases at J, leaving 10 bases unmatched. CDR3 nucleotides: TGTGCCAGCAGCCCTAAAACGGGACTAGGGGCAGATACGCAGTATTTT. It yields the protein CASSPKTGLGADTQYF.

This rearrangement joins TRBV29-1 to TRBJ2-3; 12 bases match TRBD2. Germline CDR1 SQVTM, CDR2 ANQGSEA. The CDR3 runs 13 residues. The CDR3 region is CGASGRAGDTQYF. Written as DNA, the CDR3 is TGCGGAGCTAGCGGGAGGGCGGGGGATACGCAGTATTTT.

The rearrangement joins TRBV12-3 or TRBV12-4 to TRBJ2-1; 11 bases are a match to TRBD2. The V gene end was trimmed by 6 bases and the J gene end by 4 bases; junction bases not matched to a gene: 5. The CDR3 has 15 residues. For the CDR3, the DNA is TGTGCCAGCAGACGTAGCGGGGGGGGTTACAATGAGCAGTTCTTC. Amino acids: CASRRSGGGYNEQFF.

This clonotype appeared a few times. The chain has TRBV5-1 and TRBJ2-3; TRBD2 agrees at 10 bases. The V gene's germline CDR1 is SGHRS and CDR2 YFSETQ. This CDR3 has 17 amino acids. The J segment lost 0 bases and the V segment lost 3 bases, leaving 7 bases of the junction unmatched. The CDR3 bases are TGCGCCAGCAGCTCTCTAGCGGGGGCCTCTAGCACAGATACGCAGTATTTT. Its translation is CASSSLAGASSTDTQYF.

V and J are TRBV6-5 and TRBJ2-3; 8 positions match TRBD2. J was trimmed by 2 bases and V by 3 bases; bases with no gene match: 4. Germline V gene sequence: CDR1 MNHEY, CDR2 SVGAGI. The CDR3 length is 15 residues. The chain's CDR3 is CASSYSGAYTDTQYF. The DNA for the CDR3 is TGTGCCAGCAGTTATAGCGGGGCTTACACAGATACGCAGTATTTT.

V is TRBV6-5 and J is TRBJ1-2; D not certain. V was pared by 9 bases and J by 0 bases, with 11 bases between. This CDR3 spans 13 amino acids. Germline CDR1 MNHEY, CDR2 SVGAGI. The CDR3 region has the DNA TGTGCCAGTCGGAACGGCCCTAACTATGGCTACACCTTC. This sequence encodes CASRNGPNYGYTF.

Note on this clonotype: One end of the junction is discordant with germline, which a read error may explain. V gene TRBV10-3 combines with J gene TRBJ2-1; D is tentatively TRBD1 or TRBD2 (5 bases each). Germline V gene sequence: CDR1 ENHRY, CDR2 SYGVKD. This CDR3 region has 15 residues. This CDR3 reads CAVSESGTTYNEQFF. The CDR3 region has the DNA TGTGCCGTCAGTGAGTCGGGGACCACCTACAATGAGCAGTTCTTC.

This clonotype has just a few counts. This sequence joins TRBV5-1 and TRBJ2-4; 7 positions agree with TRBD2. The CDR3 contains 16 residues. J lost 8 bases, V lost 0 bases, and 11 bases had no gene match. Germline CDR1 reads SGHRS; CDR2 reads YFSETQ. The CDR3 bases are TGCGCCAGCAGCTTGGCAACGGCCAGCGGGGTAGACATTCAGTACTTC. Translated, it gives CASSLATASGVDIQYF. Based on the CDR3 plus reference TRBV5-1 and TRBJ2-4, the full variable domain is KAGVTQTPRYLIKTRGQQVTLSCSPISGHRSVSWYQQTPGQGLQFLFEYFSETQRNKGNFPGRFSGRQFSNSRSEMNVSTLELGDSALYLCASSLATASGVDIQYFGAGTRLSVL.

The gene calls are TRBV7-8 and TRBJ2-7; 9 bases agree with TRBD2. With 5 bases clipped from V and 7 bases from J, the junction kept 12 bases outside the gene matches. This CDR3 spans 15 amino acids. Germline V gene sequence: CDR1 SGHVS, CDR2 FQNEAQ. CDR3 loop: CASSQAGGRASEQYF. Here the CDR3 DNA reads TGTGCCAGCAGCCAGGCGGGCGGGAGGGCCAGTGAGCAGTACTTC.

The chain has TRBV5-1 and TRBJ1-1, with TRBD1 matching over 8 bases. Trimming cost V 6 bases and J 4 bases; bases outside gene matches: 11. This CDR3 has 15 amino acids. Germline V gene data show CDR1 as SGHRS and CDR2 as YFSETQ. This CDR3 reads CASTPRQGSFTEAFF. DNA for the CDR3: TGCGCCAGCACGCCCCGACAGGGGAGCTTCACTGAAGCTTTCTTT.

This sequence joins TRBV20-1 and TRBJ2-2; D ambiguous. CDR1 and CDR2 from the germline V gene are DFQATT and SNEGSKA (reference sequence). The CDR3 has 13 amino acids. The V gene lost 0 bases and the J gene lost 10 bases, with 12 bases spanning the gap. The DNA for the CDR3 is TGCAGTGCTAGAGATGCCGGACCAGAGGAGCTGTTTTTT. Protein sequence: CSARDAGPEELFF.

This sequence joins TRBV2 and TRBJ2-7; perhaps TRBD2 as D (6 bases). Germline-derived CDR1 and CDR2 are SNHLY and FYNNEI. The CDR3 contains 16 residues. V lost 7 bases and J lost 0, with 19 bases in between. For the CDR3, the DNA is TGTGCCAGCACCCCGGGGGAACAAACCGACTCCTACGAGCAGTACTTC. Encoded protein: CASTPGEQTDSYEQYF.

This clonotype was seen a handful of times. V gene TRBV6-1 combines with J gene TRBJ1-1; D uncertain. CDR1 and CDR2 (germline): MNHNS, SASEGT. The CDR3 consists of 11 residues. V lost 10 bases to trimming and J lost 4 bases, with 10 bases between them. The CDR3 nucleotides are TGTGCCAATCTCTGGAGCACTGAAGCTTTCTTT. This codes for CANLWSTEAFF.

The rearrangement uses TRBV20-1 and TRBJ2-7; 14 nucleotides agree with TRBD2. Near its end, the DNA agrees better with TRBJ2-5, so the J call may be wrong. The CDR3 extends over 15 amino acids. Germline CDR1 reads DFQATT; CDR2 reads SNEGSKA (reference sequence). The chain's CDR3 is CSAPTSGGAWETQYF. The CDR3 nucleotides are TGCAGTGCCCCGACTAGCGGGGGGGCCTGGGAGACCCAGTACTTC.

This clonotype was detected only a few times. The V gene is TRBV21-1, the J gene TRBJ2-1. TRBV21-1 is termed a pseudogene. The CDR3 consists of 14 residues. CDR3 nucleotides: TGTGCCAGCAGCACTGGCTTCCCCTACAATGAGCAGTTCTTC. Translated, it gives CASSTGFPYNEQFF.

The chain uses TRBV7-2 and TRBJ2-3, with 8 bases matching TRBD2. Germline CDR1 and CDR2: SGHTA and FQGNSA. The V gene end was trimmed by 1 base and the J gene end by 4 bases; junction bases not matched to a gene: 13. There are 18 residues in the CDR3. CDR3 sequence reads: CASSLVGGGRIGADTQYF. The CDR3 nucleotides are TGTGCCAGCAGCTTAGTTGGGGGCGGGAGGATCGGGGCAGATACGCAGTATTTT.

This clonotype was observed a handful of times. The gene calls are TRBV10-1 and TRBJ2-1; the D is unclear. CDR3 length equals 10 residues. Trimming left V 6 bases short and J 10 bases short, with 7 bases between. In germline, CDR1 is WNHNN, CDR2 SYGVQD (reference sequence). CDR3 bases: TGCGCCAGCAGGAAATGGGAGCAGTTCTTC. This translates into CASRKWEQFF.

V usage is TRBV27 and J usage is TRBJ2-2, with no clear D. Germline V lookup: CDR1 MNHEY, CDR2 SMNVEV (reference sequence). The V gene lost 6 bases and the J gene lost 1 base, with 6 bases spanning the gap. The CDR3 covers 13 residues. CDR3: CASSHKNTGELFF. For the CDR3, the DNA is TGTGCCAGCAGCCATAAGAACACCGGGGAGCTGTTTTTT.

This sequence joins TRBV6-2 or TRBV6-3 and TRBJ2-5; no clear D. Looked up from germline, CDR1 is MNHEY and CDR2 is SVGEGT. Trimming cost V 5 bases and J 5 bases, with 6 bases left between them. The CDR3 loop spans 11 amino acids. The CDR3 DNA is TGTGCCAGCAGTGCTCCGGAGACCCAGTACTTC. This encodes CASSAPETQYF.

This clonotype showed up just once. The chain has TRBV20-1 and TRBJ2-3; unclear D gene. Germline CDR1 is DFQATT and CDR2 is SNEGSKA (reference sequence). The CDR3 is 12 amino acids. V was pared by 0 bases and J by 6 bases, with 7 bases between. The chain's CDR3 is CSARDPLDTQYF. The CDR3 DNA sequence: TGCAGTGCTAGAGACCCCTTGGATACGCAGTATTTT.